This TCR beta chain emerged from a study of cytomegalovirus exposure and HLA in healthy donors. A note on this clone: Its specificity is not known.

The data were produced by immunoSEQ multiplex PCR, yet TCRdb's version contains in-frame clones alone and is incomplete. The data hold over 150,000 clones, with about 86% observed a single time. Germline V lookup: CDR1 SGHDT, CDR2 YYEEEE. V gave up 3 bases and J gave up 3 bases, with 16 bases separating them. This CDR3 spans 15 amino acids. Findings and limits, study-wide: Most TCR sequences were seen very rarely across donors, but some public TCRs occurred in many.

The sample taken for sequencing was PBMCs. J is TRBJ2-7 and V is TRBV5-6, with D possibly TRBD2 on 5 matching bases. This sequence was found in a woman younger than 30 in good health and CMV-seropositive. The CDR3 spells CASSSFTGIDYEQYF. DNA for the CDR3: TGTGCCAGCAGCTCATTTACCGGGATAGACTACGAGCAGTACTTC. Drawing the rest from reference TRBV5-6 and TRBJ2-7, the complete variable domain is DAGVTQSPTHLIKTRGQQVTLRCSPKSGHDTVSWYQQALGQGPQFIFQYYEEEERQRGNFPDRFSGHQFPNYSSELNVNALLLGDSALYLCASSSFTGIDYEQYFGPGTRLTVT.